This T cell receptor (beta chain) was retrieved from a study of T cells after yellow fever vaccination. One entry per CDR3 protein, called by TCRdb with MiXCR from the 5' RACE reads. The sample shows under 600,000 distinct CDR3 sequences, less than 15% of them seen only once. Germline CDR1 is MNHEY and CDR2 is SVGAGI. Trimming cost V 4 bases and J 7 bases; bases outside gene matches: 10. The CDR3 is 14 residues long. The sequence derives from a man under 40 who received the YFV17D yellow fever vaccine. The sample was PBMCs, taken on the day of the yellow fever booster vaccination. The chain recombines TRBV6-5 with TRBJ2-7, with TRBD1 identical over 7 bases. CDR3 sequence reads: CASSWDSTSVEQYF. CDR3 DNA: TGTGCCAGCAGTTGGGACAGCACCTCGGTTGAGCAGTACTTC.